The next 25 T cell receptor beta chains were all read from a single sample in a study of cytomegalovirus exposure and HLA in healthy donors. PCR used 60 Vbeta primers and 13 Jbeta primers. Measured with immunoSEQ multiplex PCR; TCRdb has only the in-frame clones, and not every one. The repertoire holds about 150,000 clones, 80% to 90% seen once, with 3.5% to 4.5% in the top ten. The source material was PBMCs. These receptors were taken from a woman in her 40s in good health and CMV-seropositive.

V and J are TRBV2 and TRBJ1-2; D is unclear. The CDR3 is 11 residues long. Trimming cost V 3 bases and J 8 bases, with 7 bases left between them. Germline CDR1 reads SNHLY; CDR2 reads FYNNEI. CDR3 nucleotide sequence: TGTGCCAGCAGTGATGGGCAGGGCTACACCTTC. Translating gives CASSDGQGYTF.

V gene TRBV18 combines with J gene TRBJ2-3; 10 bases map to TRBD1. Germline CDR1 KGHSH, CDR2 LQKENI. J gave up 3 bases and V 2 bases, and 5 bases lay outside the gene matches. This CDR3 is built from 16 residues. For the CDR3, the DNA is TGTGCCAGCTCACCAATACCGGGACAGGGGACAGATACGCAGTATTTT. Translated: CASSPIPGQGTDTQYF.

This chain connects TRBV6-5 to TRBJ2-3; 7 nucleotides agree with TRBD2. This CDR3 is built from 14 residues. Germline loops: CDR1 MNHEY, CDR2 SVGAGI. The J segment lost 2 bases and the V segment lost 8 bases, leaving 7 bases of the junction unmatched. CDR3 sequence: CASGPAGTTDTQYF. CDR3 nucleotide sequence: TGTGCCAGCGGTCCAGCGGGGACCACAGATACGCAGTATTTT.

This chain links TRBV2 with TRBJ2-4, with D possibly matching TRBD2 (6 bases). Germline lookup yields CDR1 SNHLY and CDR2 FYNNEI. The CDR3 loop spans 14 amino acids. The ends were cut back, 2 bases at V and 5 bases at J, with 10 bases in the middle. The CDR3 is CASSERGGENIQYF. CDR3 bases: TGTGCCAGCAGTGAAAGGGGCGGGGAAAACATTCAGTACTTC.

The chain carries TRBV25-1 and TRBJ2-1; 7 bases fit TRBD2. The CDR3 is 13 amino acids. With 8 bases clipped from V and 7 bases from J, the junction kept 8 bases outside the gene matches. Germline CDR1 is MGHDK and CDR2 is SYGVNS. As DNA, the CDR3 is TGTGCCAGCGGGCGGGGTAGCGGGAATGAGCAGTTCTTC. It is translated as CASGRGSGNEQFF.

V and J are TRBV28 and TRBJ1-1; D gene ambiguous. This CDR3 has 14 residues. CDR1 and CDR2 from the germline V gene are MDHEN and SYDVKM. V lost 8 bases and J lost 0, with 13 bases in between. DNA of the CDR3: TGTGCCAGCTTAGACGACTTCGTGAACACTGAAGCTTTCTTT. Translating gives CASLDDFVNTEAFF.

The CDR3 nucleotides read TGTGCCAGCAGCGGGAGCCAACCCTACAATGAGCAGTTCTTC. Its translation is CASSGSQPYNEQFF. J is TRBJ2-1 and V is TRBV25-1; TRBD2 is a possible D gene (6 bases). Germline V gives CDR1 MGHDK, CDR2 SYGVNS. The CDR3 totals 14 residues. V shed 6 bases and J shed 2 bases, with 11 bases lying between them.

The J gene is TRBJ2-7, the V gene TRBV29-1, with D perhaps TRBD1 (5 bases). The V end was cut by 2 bases, the J end by 3 bases, with 11 bases between. The V gene's germline CDR1 is SQVTM and CDR2 ANQGSEA. CDR3 length: 13 amino acids. CDR3 amino acids: CSVESRVGYEQYF. The CDR3 DNA reads TGCAGCGTTGAATCCAGGGTGGGCTACGAGCAGTACTTC.

V gene TRBV27 combines with J gene TRBJ2-2; the D gene is possibly TRBD1 (5 bases). Between the trimmed V and J ends, which lost 5 bases and 2 bases, there was a span of 15 bases. The CDR3 extends over 16 amino acids. The germline V gene has CDR1 MNHEY and CDR2 SMNVEV (reference sequence). The CDR3 loop is CASSDDSPFNTGELFF. CDR3 coding DNA: TGTGCCAGCAGTGACGACAGCCCTTTTAACACCGGGGAGCTGTTTTTT.

The chain employs TRBV19 and TRBJ2-2; 7 bases are shared with TRBD1. The germline V gene has CDR1 LNHDA and CDR2 SQIVND (reference sequence). The CDR3 has 16 residues. Losses at the gene ends were 7 bases for V and 1 base for J; bases not matched to a gene: 9. The CDR3 is CASTYEGARNTGELFF. CDR3 sequence (DNA): TGTGCCAGTACCTACGAGGGGGCCAGGAACACCGGGGAGCTGTTTTTT. Full variable domain (missing parts from reference TRBV19 and TRBJ2-2): DGGITQSPKYLFRKEGQNVTLSCEQNLNHDAMYWYRQDPGQGLRLIYYSQIVNDFQKGDIAEGYSVSREKKESFPLTVTSAQKNPTAFYLCASTYEGARNTGELFFGEGSRLTVL.

V is TRBV19 and J is TRBJ2-2; 12 bases agree with TRBD2. The CDR3 is 20 amino acids. The germline V gene encodes CDR1 LNHDA and CDR2 SQIVND (reference sequence). V trimming: 6 bases; J trimming: 3 bases; junction bases outside the gene matches: 17. CDR3 amino acids: CASRRIPFSSGRGYTGELFF. The CDR3 DNA is TGTGCCAGTAGGCGTATCCCCTTTTCTAGCGGGAGGGGGTACACCGGGGAGCTGTTTTTT.

This CDR3 reads CASSLAPTQYSGNTIYF. The CDR3 DNA reads as TGTGCCAGCAGCTTGGCCCCCACTCAATACTCCGGAAACACCATATATTTT. The rearrangement uses TRBV5-6 and TRBJ1-3; no clear D gene. In germline, CDR1 is SGHDT, CDR2 YYEEEE. There are 17 residues in the CDR3. Trimming stripped 0 bases from V and 4 bases from J, with 17 bases between.

The chain employs TRBV11-3 and TRBJ2-7; D call uncertain. Germline CDR1 reads SGHNT; CDR2 reads YENEEA. The V and J ends lost 0 bases and 2 bases respectively, with 5 bases between them. This CDR3 is 13 amino acids long. The CDR3 loop is CASSLDSTYEQYF. The CDR3 nucleotides are TGTGCCAGCAGCTTAGATTCCACCTACGAGCAGTACTTC.

V usage is TRBV7-9 and J usage is TRBJ2-7; 8 bases agree with TRBD2. Germline V gene lookup returns CDR1 SEHNR and CDR2 FQNEAQ (reference sequence). The length of the CDR3 is 14 residues. V was clipped by 4 bases and J by 3 bases; unmatched bases: 5. In DNA form, the CDR3 reads TGTGCCAGCAGCTCCGGGACTAGTGGCTACGAGCAGTACTTC. It codes for CASSSGTSGYEQYF.

The V and J genes are TRBV11-2 and TRBJ2-3, with 12 bases identical to TRBD2. Per germline, CDR1 SGHAT and CDR2 FQNNGV. J gave up 5 bases and V 5 bases, and 8 bases lay outside the gene matches. The CDR3 totals 16 residues. In DNA form, the CDR3 reads TGTGCCAGCAGCCCCACGACTAGCGGGAGTAGAGATACGCAGTATTTT. Translated: CASSPTTSGSRDTQYF.

This clone was observed at least ten times. The chain is built from TRBV4-2 and TRBJ2-3; no clear D gene. In germline, CDR1 is LGHNA, CDR2 YNFKEQ. This CDR3 contains 13 residues. Trimming took off 0 bases at V and 4 bases at J, with 5 bases between the two ends. DNA of the CDR3: TGTGCCAGCAGCCAAGATGTAGCAGATACGCAGTATTTT. This gives the protein CASSQDVADTQYF.

The V gene is TRBV27, the J gene TRBJ2-7, with 9 bases fitting TRBD1. CDR3 length equals 17 residues. V shed 3 bases, J shed 2 bases, and the junction held 11 bases outside the gene matches. The germline gives CDR1 MNHEY, CDR2 SMNVEV (reference sequence). Here the CDR3 DNA reads TGTGCCAGCAGTTTCGGATTGATGGGACAGGGTGCCTACGAGCAGTACTTC. It specifies CASSFGLMGQGAYEQYF.

The gene calls are TRBV10-2 and TRBJ2-1, with 7 bases fitting TRBD2. There are 14 residues in the CDR3. The junction had 6 bases not matched to a gene; V was cut back by 6 bases and J by 4 bases. The V gene's germline CDR1 is WSHSY and CDR2 SAAADI. CDR3 coding DNA: TGCGCCAGCAGAGCTAGCGGCCCATACAATGAGCAGTTCTTC. Amino acid sequence: CASRASGPYNEQFF.

This clone was recorded once. The CDR3 region is CASSAGDSGANVLTF. The CDR3 bases are TGTGCCAGCAGCGCCGGGGACTCTGGGGCCAACGTCCTGACTTTC. The chain is built from TRBV6-1 and TRBJ2-6, with a possible D match to TRBD2 (5 bases). CDR3 size: 15 residues. Germline CDR1 is MNHNS and CDR2 is SASEGT. The V gene lost 6 bases and the J gene lost 0 bases, with 9 bases spanning the gap.

This chain uses TRBV5-6 with TRBJ2-7; D is possibly TRBD1 (6 bases). Trimming removed 4 bases from V and 2 bases from J, with 13 bases in between. The CDR3 sequence is 14 residues long. The germline gives CDR1 SGHDT, CDR2 YYEEEE. CDR3 protein: CASSPGTNAYEQYF. The CDR3 region has the DNA TGTGCCAGCAGCCCCGGGACAAATGCCTACGAGCAGTACTTC.

This clone has just a few counts. The rearrangement joins TRBV4-1 to TRBJ1-5; 9 nucleotides agree with TRBD1. This CDR3 region has 15 residues. Germline values: CDR1 MGHRA, CDR2 YSYEKL. Germline trimming cut 1 base from V and 6 bases from J; bases unmatched to any gene: 4. The CDR3 protein is CASSQGGQGGQPQHF. CDR3 nucleotides: TGCGCCAGCAGCCAAGGGGGACAGGGTGGTCAGCCCCAGCATTTT.

The CDR3 region has the DNA TGCGCCAGCAGCTTGGGCAGGGCAGAGACCCAGTACTTC. It specifies CASSLGRAETQYF. The chain employs TRBV5-1 and TRBJ2-5; possibly TRBD1 for D (5 bases). V lost 0 bases, J lost 4 bases, and 7 bases lay in between. Germline V gene data show CDR1 as SGHRS and CDR2 as YFSETQ. The CDR3 sequence is 13 residues long.

This clone has just one count. J is TRBJ1-3 and V is TRBV9; no definite D call. The CDR3 is 16 amino acids. The germline V and J ends were trimmed by 4 bases and 3 bases, with 17 bases remaining between them. Germline-derived CDR1 and CDR2 are SGDLS and YYNGEE. The DNA of the CDR3 is TGTGCCAGCAGCCAACTTCGGCCGGGAGGTGGAAACACCATATATTTT. Amino acid sequence: CASSQLRPGGGNTIYF.

The rearrangement joins TRBV4-3 to TRBJ2-5, with 11 bases that match TRBD2. The tail of the sequence fits TRBJ2-7 better, so the J call may be wrong. The CDR3 is 15 residues long. Germline V gene sequence: CDR1 LGHNA, CDR2 YSLEER. CDR3 sequence: CASSARLAGTDEQYF. The CDR3, as DNA: TGCGCCAGCAGCGCCCGACTAGCGGGGACCGACGAGCAGTACTTC.

The gene calls are TRBV7-9 and TRBJ2-7; 8 bases line up with TRBD1. Germline V gene data show CDR1 as SEHNR and CDR2 as FQNEAQ (reference sequence). V lost 3 bases to trimming and J lost 4 bases; unmatched junction nucleotides: 2. The CDR3 sequence is 13 residues long. The CDR3 loop is CASSFGQGYEQYF. The CDR3 DNA is TGTGCCAGCAGCTTTGGACAGGGTTACGAGCAGTACTTC.